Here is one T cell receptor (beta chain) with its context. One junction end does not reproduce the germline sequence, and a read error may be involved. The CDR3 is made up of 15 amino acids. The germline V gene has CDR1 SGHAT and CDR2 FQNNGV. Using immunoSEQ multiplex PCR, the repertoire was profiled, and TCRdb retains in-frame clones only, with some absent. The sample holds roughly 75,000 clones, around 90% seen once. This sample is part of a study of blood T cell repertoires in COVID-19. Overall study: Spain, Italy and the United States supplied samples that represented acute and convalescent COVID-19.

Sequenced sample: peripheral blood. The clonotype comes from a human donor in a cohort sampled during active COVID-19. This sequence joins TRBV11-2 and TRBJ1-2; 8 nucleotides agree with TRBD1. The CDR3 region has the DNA TGTGCCAGCAGCCTAGACAGGGGACTAAACTATGGCTACACCTTC. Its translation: CASSLDRGLNYGYTF. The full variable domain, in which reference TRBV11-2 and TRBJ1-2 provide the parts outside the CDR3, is EAGVAQSPRYKIIEKRQSVAFWCNPISGHATLYWYQQILGQGPKLLIQFQNNGVVDDSQLPKDRFSAERLKGVDSTLKIQPAKLEDSAVYLCASSLDRGLNYGYTFGSGTRLTVV.